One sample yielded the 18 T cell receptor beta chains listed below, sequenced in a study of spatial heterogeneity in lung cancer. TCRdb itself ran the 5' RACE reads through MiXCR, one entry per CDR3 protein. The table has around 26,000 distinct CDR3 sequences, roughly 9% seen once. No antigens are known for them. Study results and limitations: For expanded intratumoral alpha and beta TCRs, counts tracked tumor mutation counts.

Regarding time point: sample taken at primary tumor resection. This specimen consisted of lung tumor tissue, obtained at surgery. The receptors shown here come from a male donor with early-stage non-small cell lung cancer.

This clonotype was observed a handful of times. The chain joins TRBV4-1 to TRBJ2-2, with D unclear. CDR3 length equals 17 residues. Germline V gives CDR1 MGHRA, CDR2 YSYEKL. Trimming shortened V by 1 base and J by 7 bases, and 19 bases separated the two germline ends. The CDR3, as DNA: TGCGCCAGCAGCCAAGCATCGGGTCACAAGAGAGGCGGGGAGCTGTTTTTT. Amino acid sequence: CASSQASGHKRGGELFF.

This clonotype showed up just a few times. The CDR3 is CASSFAGHENTEAFF. The CDR3 DNA reads TGCGCCAGCAGCTTTGCGGGGCACGAGAACACTGAAGCTTTCTTT. The chain uses TRBV5-1 and TRBJ1-1; D is perhaps TRBD1 (5 bases). Trimming cost V 2 bases and J 1 base, with 12 bases left between them. CDR1 and CDR2 (germline): SGHRS, YFSETQ. This CDR3 is built from 15 residues.

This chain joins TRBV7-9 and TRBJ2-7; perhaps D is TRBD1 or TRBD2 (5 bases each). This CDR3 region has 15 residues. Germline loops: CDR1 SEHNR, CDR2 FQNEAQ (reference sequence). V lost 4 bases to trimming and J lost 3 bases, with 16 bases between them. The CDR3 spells CASSSQLGDNYEQYF. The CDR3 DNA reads TGTGCCAGCAGCTCGCAGCTGGGGGATAACTACGAGCAGTACTTC.

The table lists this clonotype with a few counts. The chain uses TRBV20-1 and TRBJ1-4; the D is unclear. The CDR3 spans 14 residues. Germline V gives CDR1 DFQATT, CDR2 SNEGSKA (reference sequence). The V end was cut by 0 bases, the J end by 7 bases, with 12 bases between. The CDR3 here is CSARDPPESEKLFF. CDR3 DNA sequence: TGCAGTGCTAGAGACCCGCCGGAGAGTGAAAAACTGTTTTTT.

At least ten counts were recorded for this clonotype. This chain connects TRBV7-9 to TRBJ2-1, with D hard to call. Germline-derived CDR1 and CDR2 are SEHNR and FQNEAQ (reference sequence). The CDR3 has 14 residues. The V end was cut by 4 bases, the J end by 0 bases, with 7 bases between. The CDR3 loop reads CASSSQSSYNEQFF. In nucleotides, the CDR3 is TGTGCCAGCAGCTCACAGAGCTCCTACAATGAGCAGTTCTTC.

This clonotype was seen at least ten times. The CDR3 DNA follows: TGTGCCAGCAGCACCTTACAGGGGGCGGGCACTGAAGCTTTCTTT. It codes for CASSTLQGAGTEAFF. This rearrangement joins TRBV2 to TRBJ1-1; 9 bases match TRBD1. CDR1 is SNHLY and CDR2 is FYNNEI in the germline V gene. The CDR3 runs to 15 residues. The V segment lost 6 bases and the J segment 4 bases; nucleotides outside the gene matches: 9.

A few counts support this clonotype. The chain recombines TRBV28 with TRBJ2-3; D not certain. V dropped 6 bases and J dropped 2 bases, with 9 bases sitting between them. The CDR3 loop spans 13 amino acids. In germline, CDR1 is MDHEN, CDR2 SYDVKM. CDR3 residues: CASSKPPTDTQYF. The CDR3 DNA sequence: TGTGCCAGCAGCAAACCCCCCACAGATACGCAGTATTTT.

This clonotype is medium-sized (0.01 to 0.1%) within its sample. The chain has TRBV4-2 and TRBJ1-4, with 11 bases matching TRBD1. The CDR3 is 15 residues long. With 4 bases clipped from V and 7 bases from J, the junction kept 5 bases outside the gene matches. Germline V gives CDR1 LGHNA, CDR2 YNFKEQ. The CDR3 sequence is CASSRRTGGREKLFF. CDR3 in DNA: TGTGCCAGCAGCCGCCGGACAGGGGGCCGTGAAAAACTGTTTTTT.

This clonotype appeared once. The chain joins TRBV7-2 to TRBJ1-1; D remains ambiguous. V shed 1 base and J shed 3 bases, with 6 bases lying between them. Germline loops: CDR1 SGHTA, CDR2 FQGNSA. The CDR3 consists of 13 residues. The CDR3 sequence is CASSLVYYTEAFF. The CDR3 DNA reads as TGTGCCAGCAGCTTAGTTTACTACACTGAAGCTTTCTTT.

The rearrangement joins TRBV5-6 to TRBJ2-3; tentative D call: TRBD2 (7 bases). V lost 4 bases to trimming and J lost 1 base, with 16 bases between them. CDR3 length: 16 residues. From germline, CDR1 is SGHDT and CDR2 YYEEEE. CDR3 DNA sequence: TGTGCCAGCAGCCGAGAAGGGGGGGCCGGCACAGATACGCAGTATTTT. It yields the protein CASSREGGAGTDTQYF.

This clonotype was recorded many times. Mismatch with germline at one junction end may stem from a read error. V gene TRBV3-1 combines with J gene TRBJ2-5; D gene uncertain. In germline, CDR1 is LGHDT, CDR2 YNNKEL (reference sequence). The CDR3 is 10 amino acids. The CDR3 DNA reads TGCGCCAGCAGTCAAGAGACCCAGTACTTC. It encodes CASSQETQYF.

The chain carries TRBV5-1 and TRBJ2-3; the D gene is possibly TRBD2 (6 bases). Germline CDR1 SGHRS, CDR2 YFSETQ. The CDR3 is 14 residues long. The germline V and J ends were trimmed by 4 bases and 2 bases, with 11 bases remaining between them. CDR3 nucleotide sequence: TGCGCCAGCAGCACCGGGACTCCCACAGATACGCAGTATTTT. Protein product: CASSTGTPTDTQYF.

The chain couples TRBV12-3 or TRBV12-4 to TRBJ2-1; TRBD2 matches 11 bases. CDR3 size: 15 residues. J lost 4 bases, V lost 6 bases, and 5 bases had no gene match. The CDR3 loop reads CASRTSSGGYNEQFF. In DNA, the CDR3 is TGTGCCAGCAGAACCTCTAGCGGGGGGTACAATGAGCAGTTCTTC.

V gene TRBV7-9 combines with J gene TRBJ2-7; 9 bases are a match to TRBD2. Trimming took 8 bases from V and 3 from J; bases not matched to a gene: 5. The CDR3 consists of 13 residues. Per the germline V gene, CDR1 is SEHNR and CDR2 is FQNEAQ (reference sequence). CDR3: CASGNSGSYEQYF. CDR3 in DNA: TGTGCCAGCGGGAATAGCGGGAGCTACGAGCAGTACTTC. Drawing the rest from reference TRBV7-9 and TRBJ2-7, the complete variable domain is DTGVSQNPRHKITKRGQNVTFRCDPISEHNRLYWYRQTLGQGPEFLTYFQNEAQLEKSRLLSDRFSAERPKGSFSTLEIQRTEQGDSAMYLCASGNSGSYEQYFGPGTRLTVT.

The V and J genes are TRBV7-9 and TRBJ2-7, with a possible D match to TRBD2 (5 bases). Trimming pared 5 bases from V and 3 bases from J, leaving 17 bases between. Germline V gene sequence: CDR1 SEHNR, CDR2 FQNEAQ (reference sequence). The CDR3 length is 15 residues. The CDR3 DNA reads TGTGCCAGCAGCGAGACCGGGAAAGGCCGCTACGAGCAGTACTTC. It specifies CASSETGKGRYEQYF.

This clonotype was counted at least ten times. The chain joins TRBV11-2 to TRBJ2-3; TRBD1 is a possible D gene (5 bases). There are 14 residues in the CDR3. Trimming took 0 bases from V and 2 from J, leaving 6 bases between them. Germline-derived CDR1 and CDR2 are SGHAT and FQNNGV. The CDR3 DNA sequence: TGTGCCAGCAGCTTAGACAGGGCCACAGATACGCAGTATTTT. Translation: CASSLDRATDTQYF.

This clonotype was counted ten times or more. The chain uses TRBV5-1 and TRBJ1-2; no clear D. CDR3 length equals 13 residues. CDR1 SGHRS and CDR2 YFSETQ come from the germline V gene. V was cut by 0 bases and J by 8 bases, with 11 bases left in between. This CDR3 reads CASSLGAEEGYTF. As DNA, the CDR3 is TGCGCCAGCAGCTTGGGTGCAGAGGAGGGCTACACCTTC.

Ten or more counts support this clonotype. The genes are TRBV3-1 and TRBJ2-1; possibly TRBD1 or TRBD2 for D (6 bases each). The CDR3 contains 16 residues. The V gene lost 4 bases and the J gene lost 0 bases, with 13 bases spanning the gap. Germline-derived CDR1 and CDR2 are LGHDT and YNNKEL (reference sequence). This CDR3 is CASSRGAPSSYNEQFF. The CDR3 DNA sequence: TGTGCCAGCAGCCGGGGGGCCCCTTCCTCCTACAATGAGCAGTTCTTC.